This T cell receptor beta chain emerged from a study of blood T cell repertoires in COVID-19. For the study at large: PBMCs, B-cell-depleted T cells, or T cells were the source of the cDNA or gDNA that made up the material.

With respect to this clone: The same CDR3 can be traced to other DNA sequences in this sample.

The assay was immunoSEQ multiplex PCR, and TCRdb's table has in-frame clones only and misses some. Of around 220,000 clones listed, less than 90% were seen once; the top ten hold roughly 2.4%. V shed 2 bases and J 1 base; nucleotides not matched to a gene: 0. The CDR3 totals 14 residues. CDR1 is MNHEY, CDR2 SVGEGT, per germline. Sequenced: peripheral blood. The rearrangement joins TRBV6-2 or TRBV6-3 to TRBJ1-1, with 8 bases identical to TRBD1. The sequence was collected from a woman in her fifties or sixties with acute or convalescent COVID-19. The CDR3 sequence is CASSYGQGNTEAFF. For the CDR3, the DNA is TGTGCCAGCAGTTACGGACAGGGGAACACTGAAGCTTTCTTT.